A single sample gave rise to the 24 T cell receptor beta chains below, sequenced in a study of blood T cells in healthy people across ages. A second PCR of 7 to 11 cycles used a sample-barcoded 5' primer and a J-beta primer mix. TCRdb re-derived calls from the 5' RACE reads in MiXCR, one entry per CDR3 protein. The sample has 1.5 million to 2 million distinct CDR3 sequences, about two fifths seen once. The sequenced sample was blood. The receptors derive from a human donor in good health.

Notes on this clonotype: A much larger clone lies a single base off, so this may be a read error. CDR3 loop: CGVVLGQGGGYTF. The CDR3 nucleotides read TGCGGCGTTGTCTTGGGACAGGGAGGCGGCTACACCTTC. The chain couples TRBV29-1 to TRBJ1-2; 9 bases align to TRBD1. CDR1 SQVTM and CDR2 ANQGSEA come from the germline V gene. This CDR3 has 13 residues. Variable domain in full (rest from reference TRBV29-1 and TRBJ1-2): SAVISQKPSRDICQRGTSLTIQCQVDSQVTMMFWYRQQPGQSLTLIATANQGSEATYESGFVIDKFPISRPNLTFSTLTVSNMSPEDSSIYLCGVVLGQGGGYTFGSGTRLTVV.

This clonotype was seen once. The V call is TRBV20-1, the J call TRBJ2-3; perhaps TRBD1 as D (5 bases). V was trimmed by 5 bases and J by 11 bases, leaving 14 bases between them. The V gene's germline CDR1 is DFQATT and CDR2 SNEGSKA (reference sequence). The CDR3 consists of 11 residues. In nucleotides, the CDR3 is TGCAGTGCTCGAAGTCAGGGTTGGCAGTATTTT. It is translated as CSARSQGWQYF.

At least ten counts were recorded for this clonotype. V and J are TRBV3-1 and TRBJ2-5; 12 bases are shared with TRBD1. V was pared by 3 bases and J by 4 bases, with 3 bases of the junction left unmatched. Germline CDR1 LGHDT, CDR2 YNNKEL (reference sequence). This CDR3 has 15 residues. As DNA, the CDR3 is TGTGCCAGCAGCCATTGGGACAGGGGGCCAGAGACCCAGTACTTC. It translates to CASSHWDRGPETQYF.

This clonotype was found a few times. The chain employs TRBV6-1 and TRBJ2-5; maybe TRBD2 (5 bases). Germline lookup yields CDR1 MNHNS and CDR2 SASEGT. The CDR3 is made up of 15 amino acids. Deletions cut 3 bases from V and 2 bases from J, with 13 bases between. The CDR3 DNA is TGTGCCAGCAGTGAGCTGGCGGGCCAACAAGAGACCCAGTACTTC. It yields the protein CASSELAGQQETQYF.

In DNA, the CDR3 is TGTGCCAGCAGTTTTTCCCTTAGACAGCCCCAGCATTTT. Translation: CASSFSLRQPQHF. The chain is built from TRBV12-3 or TRBV12-4 and TRBJ1-5; D uncertain. V lost 3 bases and J lost 7, with 10 bases in between. This CDR3 has 13 residues.

The chain recombines TRBV7-2 with TRBJ1-2; D unresolved. Germline-derived CDR1 and CDR2 are SGHTA and FQGNSA. The CDR3 is made up of 14 amino acids. The V end was cut by 1 base, the J end by 6 bases, with 12 bases between. The CDR3 here is CASSLVPPGHGYTF. DNA for the CDR3: TGTGCCAGCAGCTTAGTTCCACCGGGTCATGGCTACACCTTC.

J is TRBJ1-1 and V is TRBV7-2, with unresolved D. CDR1 SGHTA and CDR2 FQGNSA come from the germline V gene. The CDR3 runs 16 residues. Trimming left V 1 base short and J 2 bases short, with 14 bases between. CDR3 in amino acids: CASSLVARLRNTEAFF. As DNA, the CDR3 is TGTGCCAGCAGCTTAGTCGCCCGCCTTCGAAACACTGAAGCTTTCTTT.

This chain links TRBV7-2 with TRBJ2-3; D remains ambiguous. This CDR3 has 14 residues. Trimming left V 2 bases short and J 0 bases short, with 6 bases between. CDR1 and CDR2 from the germline V gene are SGHTA and FQGNSA. CDR3 protein: CASSLYSSTDTQYF. The CDR3 DNA follows: TGTGCCAGCAGCTTATATTCCAGCACAGATACGCAGTATTTT.

This clonotype has more than one count but fewer than ten. The gene calls are TRBV5-6 and TRBJ1-2; a weak D match, TRBD1 (5 bases). Germline CDR1 is SGHDT and CDR2 is YYEEEE. The CDR3 is made up of 16 amino acids. V was clipped by 0 bases and J by 3 bases, with 15 bases between them. The CDR3 here is CASSLAERWGDYGYTF. The DNA of the CDR3 is TGTGCCAGCAGCTTGGCCGAGAGATGGGGGGACTATGGCTACACCTTC. The variable domain in full, with the rest retrieved from reference TRBV5-6 and TRBJ1-2, is DAGVTQSPTHLIKTRGQQVTLRCSPKSGHDTVSWYQQALGQGPQFIFQYYEEEERQRGNFPDRFSGHQFPNYSSELNVNALLLGDSALYLCASSLAERWGDYGYTFGSGTRLTVV.

This chain uses TRBV6-1 with TRBJ2-7, with TRBD1 as a possible D gene (5 bases). CDR1 is MNHNS, CDR2 SASEGT, per germline. Trimming removed 10 bases at V and 12 bases at J, with 25 bases between. This CDR3 contains 13 residues. CDR3 sequence: CAITLEIRTNLYF. The CDR3 nucleotides read TGTGCCATTACCCTAGAGATCAGGACAAATTTGTACTTC.

This clonotype was observed a few times. The chain couples TRBV20-1 to TRBJ1-1; 7 nucleotides align to TRBD1. CDR1 is DFQATT and CDR2 is SNEGSKA in the germline V gene (reference sequence). J lost 10 bases, V lost 3 bases, and 8 bases had no gene match. This CDR3 has 12 amino acids. CDR3 sequence reads: CSARVTGEGAFF. For the CDR3, the DNA is TGCAGTGCTAGGGTTACAGGGGAAGGAGCTTTCTTT.

V usage is TRBV2 and J usage is TRBJ2-3; 7 bases are a match to TRBD2. This CDR3 comprises 13 residues. The trim removed 8 bases at V and 2 bases at J, leaving 4 bases unmatched. Germline lookup yields CDR1 SNHLY and CDR2 FYNNEI. In nucleotides, the CDR3 is TGTGCCAGCGGGAGGGAGGCCACAGATACGCAGTATTTT. As protein: CASGREATDTQYF.

This clonotype was observed a few times. This chain joins TRBV6-2 or TRBV6-3 and TRBJ2-1, with 8 bases lining up with TRBD2. This CDR3 spans 14 amino acids. With V trimmed by 5 bases and J by 6 bases, 6 bases remained unmatched. Germline-derived CDR1 and CDR2 are MNHEY and SVGEGT. In DNA form, the CDR3 reads TGTGCCAGCAGTCGCGGGACTAGACTCAATGAGCAGTTCTTC. As protein: CASSRGTRLNEQFF.

The rearrangement joins TRBV6-2 or TRBV6-3 to TRBJ2-4; possible D gene TRBD1, 6 bases. This CDR3 comprises 15 residues. V was pared by 0 bases and J by 6 bases, with 12 bases between. Germline CDR1 MNHEY, CDR2 SVGEGT. The CDR3 DNA reads as TGTGCCAGCAGTTACTCGGGGGCGCGGAGAAACATTCAGTACTTC. Translated, it gives CASSYSGARRNIQYF.

The rearrangement uses TRBV7-8 and TRBJ2-3; 9 bases are a match to TRBD2. Germline V gene lookup returns CDR1 SGHVS and CDR2 FQNEAQ. The ends lost 8 bases at V and 2 bases at J; junction bases unmatched: 11. This CDR3 spans 16 amino acids. The CDR3 bases are TGTGCCAGCCGGTGGTTGGCGGGGGGGAACACAGATACGCAGTATTTT. Its translation is CASRWLAGGNTDTQYF.

The chain uses TRBV6-2 or TRBV6-3 and TRBJ2-1, with 8 bases fitting TRBD1. CDR3 length equals 16 residues. From germline, CDR1 is MNHEY and CDR2 SVGEGT. Unmatched junction bases numbered 14, after V lost 6 bases and J lost 7 bases. The CDR3 DNA is TGTGCCAGCAGCAGAAACCTCGGGACAGGCCCTAATGAGCAGTTCTTC. Protein sequence: CASSRNLGTGPNEQFF.

With regard to this clonotype: The junction differs from germline at one of its ends, possibly a read error. CDR3 coding DNA: TGCGGCGTTGAAGATAGGCAGGGGACAATCACAGATGGCTACACCTTC. It translates to CGVEDRQGTITDGYTF. The chain employs TRBV29-1 and TRBJ1-2; weak D call: TRBD1 (6 bases). The length of the CDR3 is 16 residues. Germline V lookup: CDR1 SQVTM, CDR2 ANQGSEA.

In nucleotides, the CDR3 is TGTGCCACGGGACAGGTTCCTGAGGAGACCCAGTACTTC. Its protein is CATGQVPEETQYF. The chain is built from TRBV10-3 and TRBJ2-5; 8 bases agree with TRBD1. CDR1 and CDR2 from the germline V gene are ENHRY and SYGVKD. CDR3 length equals 13 residues. Germline trimming cut 10 bases from V and 5 bases from J; bases unmatched to any gene: 9.

V is TRBV7-9 and J is TRBJ2-1, with 8 positions matching TRBD2. Trimming cost V 4 bases and J 5 bases; bases outside gene matches: 19. The germline gives CDR1 SEHNR, CDR2 FQNEAQ (reference sequence). This CDR3 contains 19 residues. CDR3 region: CASSSVAGGAGANHNEQFF. Written as DNA, the CDR3 is TGTGCCAGCAGCTCCGTGGCGGGGGGAGCGGGGGCTAACCACAATGAGCAGTTCTTC.

This clonotype was detected many times. This chain uses TRBV28 with TRBJ1-2, with D unresolved. V was shortened by 7 bases and J by 0 bases, with 6 bases between the two germline ends. CDR3 length: 12 amino acids. Germline CDR1 is MDHEN and CDR2 is SYDVKM. The chain's CDR3 is CASTNTNYGYTF. In nucleotides, the CDR3 is TGTGCCAGCACTAATACTAACTATGGCTACACCTTC.

V and J are TRBV9 and TRBJ1-1; TRBD1 is a possible D gene (6 bases). There are 16 residues in the CDR3. The ends were cut back, 2 bases at V and 1 base at J, with 15 bases in the middle. CDR1 and CDR2 from the germline V gene are SGDLS and YYNGEE. Here the CDR3 reads CASSVRQDGRNTEAFF. The CDR3 DNA sequence: TGTGCCAGCAGCGTGAGACAGGACGGCCGGAACACTGAAGCTTTCTTT.

This clonotype has just a few counts. The V and J genes are TRBV12-3 or TRBV12-4 and TRBJ2-1; D is perhaps TRBD1 (6 bases). This CDR3 is built from 14 residues. The ends were cut back, 7 bases at V and 4 bases at J, with 14 bases in the middle. This CDR3 reads CASTPHRDYNEQFF. DNA of the CDR3: TGTGCCAGCACCCCCCACAGGGATTACAATGAGCAGTTCTTC.

The chain carries TRBV6-1 and TRBJ1-2, with 7 bases aligning to TRBD1. J lost 8 bases, V lost 6 bases, and 12 bases had no gene match. The CDR3 covers 14 residues. Germline CDR1 MNHNS, CDR2 SASEGT. The CDR3 loop reads CASSHTGTGEGYTF. The CDR3 DNA reads TGTGCCAGCAGCCACACAGGAACAGGGGAAGGCTACACCTTC.

The rearrangement links TRBV5-1 to TRBJ1-3; D uncertain. The germline V gene encodes CDR1 SGHRS and CDR2 YFSETQ. This CDR3 comprises 15 residues. The germline V and J ends were trimmed by 7 bases and 0 bases, with 14 bases remaining between them. In nucleotides, the CDR3 is TGCGCCAGCCGTCTCGACGGGTACTCTGGAAACACCATATATTTT. Amino acid sequence: CASRLDGYSGNTIYF. The variable domain in full, with the rest retrieved from reference TRBV5-1 and TRBJ1-3, is KAGVTQTPRYLIKTRGQQVTLSCSPISGHRSVSWYQQTPGQGLQFLFEYFSETQRNKGNFPGRFSGRQFSNSRSEMNVSTLELGDSALYLCASRLDGYSGNTIYFGEGSWLTVV.